These 27 T cell receptor beta chains were all obtained from the same sample, sequenced in a study of Graves' ophthalmopathy and Graves' hyperthyroidism. From RNA, the CDR3 regions of TCR beta chains were amplified and sequenced. First-round RT-PCR used HTBI primers; second-round multiplex PCR followed. TCRdb passed the multiplex PCR reads through MiXCR, listing each CDR3 protein once. The sample has about 590,000 distinct CDR3 sequences; 35% to 45% are singletons. Source material: peripheral blood or thyroid tissue (not recorded which). The receptors here all came from an adult man with Graves' hyperthyroidism.

The rearrangement uses TRBV7-9 and TRBJ2-7, with D uncertain. The germline CDR1 and CDR2 sequences are SEHNR and FQNEAQ (reference sequence). The ends were cut back, 6 bases at V and 7 bases at J, with 16 bases in the middle. The CDR3 covers 13 residues. This chain's CDR3 is CASSVSSYNEQYF. In DNA, the CDR3 is TGTGCCAGCAGTGTGAGCTCCTACAATGAGCAGTACTTC.

This clonotype was detected many times. The chain employs TRBV6-5 and TRBJ2-5, with unresolved D. Germline V gene data show CDR1 as MNHEY and CDR2 as SVGAGI. This CDR3 is 14 amino acids long. Deletions cut 7 bases from V and 5 bases from J, with 17 bases between. CDR3: CASTPSPSRETQYF. In DNA form, the CDR3 reads TGTGCCAGCACTCCAAGTCCTTCACGGGAGACCCAGTACTTC.

The chain uses TRBV29-1 and TRBJ2-3; D might be TRBD1 (7 bases). Germline CDR1 and CDR2: SQVTM and ANQGSEA. The CDR3 has 15 amino acids. Deletions cut 1 base from V and 5 bases from J, with 16 bases between. The CDR3 DNA follows: TGCAGCGTTGAAGCGCTGGGGCAGGGGGGAGATACGCAGTATTTT. This encodes CSVEALGQGGDTQYF.

CDR3 residues: CASSLALLNEQFF. CDR3 DNA: TGTGCCAGCAGCTTAGCTTTACTAAATGAGCAGTTCTTC. The chain couples TRBV7-2 to TRBJ2-5; D is uncertain. The assigned J gene may be wrong: the sequence end matches TRBJ2-1 better. The CDR3 loop spans 13 amino acids. The germline gives CDR1 SGHTA, CDR2 FQGNSA.

This clonotype was seen many times. The chain is built from TRBV7-9 and TRBJ1-1, with D maybe TRBD1 (6 bases). The germline V gene has CDR1 SEHNR and CDR2 FQNEAQ (reference sequence). Trimming took off 7 bases at V and 4 bases at J, with 13 bases between the two ends. CDR3 length: 13 residues. The CDR3, as DNA: TGTGCCAGCATGGAACAGGGAACCACTGAAGCTTTCTTT. Residues: CASMEQGTTEAFF.

On this clonotype: A much more abundant neighbour one base away suggests this may be a read error. Because it lacks the conserved phenylalanine or tryptophan at the end, this CDR3 is likely a read error. The chain couples TRBV7-9 to TRBJ1-2, with 9 bases aligning to TRBD1. J lost 7 bases, V lost 5 bases, and 8 bases had no gene match. Germline CDR1 and CDR2: SEHNR and FQNEAQ (reference sequence). The CDR3 has 14 residues. CDR3 loop: CASSIPGQGLGYTS. In DNA form, the CDR3 reads TGTGCCAGCAGCATACCGGGACAGGGACTTGGCTACACCTCC.

This clonotype was picked up many times. The chain employs TRBV20-1 and TRBJ1-2; the D gene is possibly TRBD1 (6 bases). Between the trimmed V and J ends, which lost 2 bases and 2 bases, there was a span of 6 bases. Germline CDR1 and CDR2: DFQATT and SNEGSKA (reference sequence). The CDR3 totals 12 residues. The CDR3 region is CSARQGNYGYTF. The CDR3 DNA is TGCAGTGCTAGACAGGGGAACTATGGCTACACCTTC.

The table lists this clonotype with many counts. This rearrangement joins TRBV11-3 to TRBJ2-5; the D gene could be TRBD1 or TRBD2 (5 bases each). Germline loops: CDR1 SGHNT, CDR2 YENEEA. CDR3 length equals 15 residues. V shed 7 bases and J shed 5 bases, with 20 bases lying between them. DNA for the CDR3: TGTGCCAGCACCTCGGGGACCCTCAAGTGGGAGACCCAGTACTTC. Protein sequence: CASTSGTLKWETQYF.

This clonotype was recorded a few times. A read error may be the cause here, since a much bigger clone is one base away. The CDR3: CASSYGQVNTEAFF. DNA for the CDR3: TGTGCCAGCAGTTACGGACAGGTGAACACTGAAGCTTTCTTT. V and J are TRBV6-1 and TRBJ1-1; TRBD1 matches at 7 bases. The CDR3 runs to 14 residues. Unmatched junction bases numbered 3, after V lost 5 bases and J lost 0 bases. Per the germline V gene, CDR1 is MNHNS and CDR2 is SASEGT.

This chain connects TRBV6-5 to TRBJ1-4; weak D call: TRBD1 (6 bases). The CDR3 runs to 16 residues. From germline, CDR1 is MNHEY and CDR2 SVGAGI. Trimming stripped 7 bases from V and 0 bases from J, with 15 bases between. CDR3 nucleotide sequence: TGTGCCAGCAAGGCCAAAGAGGGGGCAACTAATGAAAAACTGTTTTTT. It encodes CASKAKEGATNEKLFF.

The table lists this clonotype with many counts. The chain links TRBV6-1 to TRBJ1-1; D remains unclear. The CDR3 extends over 14 amino acids. V lost 1 base to trimming and J lost 11 bases, with 17 bases between them. The germline gives CDR1 MNHNS, CDR2 SASEGT. The CDR3 sequence is CASSEVSLGRDAFF. The CDR3 coding sequence is TGTGCCAGCAGTGAAGTCAGCCTAGGTCGCGATGCTTTCTTT.

This clonotype occurred many times. The CDR3 nucleotides read TGTGCCAGCGTCCTGGGGGCAGTCCAGCCCCAGCATTTT. Translation gives CASVLGAVQPQHF. The V and J genes are TRBV6-1 and TRBJ1-5, with D possibly being TRBD1 (6 bases). This CDR3 has 13 amino acids. Germline V CDR1 and CDR2: MNHNS, SASEGT. Trimming shortened V by 8 bases and J by 7 bases, and 15 bases separated the two germline ends.

This clonotype was seen ten or more times. The V and J genes are TRBV4-1 and TRBJ2-1; perhaps TRBD1 as D (5 bases). Germline V lookup: CDR1 MGHRA, CDR2 YSYEKL. The CDR3 contains 14 residues. Between the trimmed V and J ends, which lost 0 bases and 9 bases, there was a span of 12 bases. The CDR3 coding sequence is TGCGCCAGCAGCCAAGATAGAGGCAGGGTTGAGCAGTTCTTC. Translation gives CASSQDRGRVEQFF.

The chain joins TRBV12-3 or TRBV12-4 to TRBJ1-2; D might be TRBD1 (6 bases). The CDR3 length is 17 residues. Between the trimmed V and J ends, which lost 3 bases and 5 bases, there was a span of 22 bases. CDR3 protein: CASSLVVPQGGTYGYTF. CDR3 sequence (DNA): TGTGCCAGCAGTTTGGTCGTCCCGCAGGGCGGGACATATGGCTACACCTTC.

A few counts support this clonotype. V gene TRBV13 combines with J gene TRBJ2-7; D might be TRBD1 or TRBD2, each matching 5 bases. Germline V gene sequence: CDR1 PRHDT, CDR2 FYEKMQ (reference sequence). The CDR3 has 14 residues. Between the trimmed V and J ends, which lost 9 bases and 6 bases, there was a span of 21 bases. The chain's CDR3 is CASTGTARTSEQYF. In DNA, the CDR3 is TGTGCCAGTACTGGGACGGCTCGTACGTCCGAGCAGTACTTC.

On this clonotype itself: Possible read error: a much larger clone is one base away. The genes are TRBV3-1 and TRBJ1-3; the D is unclear. The CDR3 covers 12 residues. CDR1 LGHDT and CDR2 YNNKEL come from the germline V gene (reference sequence). The V and J ends lost 2 bases and 4 bases respectively, with 3 bases between them. The CDR3 sequence is CASSQPGNTIYF. Here the CDR3 DNA reads TGTGCCAGCAGCCAACCGGGAAACACCATATATTTT.

The chain has TRBV6-5 and TRBJ1-2, with 8 bases identical to TRBD1. Trimming cost V 0 bases and J 7 bases; bases outside gene matches: 4. CDR3 size: 14 residues. Germline lookup yields CDR1 MNHEY and CDR2 SVGAGI. CDR3 DNA sequence: TGTGCCAGCAGTTACTCCCCAGGGGGCTCTGGCTACACCTTC. Translated: CASSYSPGGSGYTF.

A remark on this clonotype: A single base separates this from a much larger clone, so it may be a read error. The rearrangement uses TRBV7-3 and TRBJ1-2; 7 bases agree with TRBD1. The CDR3 is 16 residues long. In germline, CDR1 is SGHTA, CDR2 FQGTGA. The V segment lost 2 bases and the J segment 7 bases; nucleotides outside the gene matches: 13. The CDR3 DNA is TGTGCCAGCAGCTTAGGCTCGGGGGGACAGATGTTTGGCTACACCTTC. Translating gives CASSLGSGGQMFGYTF.

On this clonotype itself: One junction end does not reproduce the germline sequence, and a read error may be involved. The rearrangement joins TRBV6-5 to TRBJ2-2, with TRBD2 matching over 9 bases. The CDR3 has 17 residues. CDR1 MNHEY and CDR2 SVGAGI come from the germline V gene. The CDR3 nucleotides read TGTGCCAGCGGTTACTCTTTAGCGGGGGTAAATGTCGGGGAGCTGTTTTTT. Translating gives CASGYSLAGVNVGELFF.

The rearrangement links TRBV12-3 or TRBV12-4 to TRBJ2-2, with TRBD2 matching 10 bases. The CDR3 is 16 residues long. J lost 7 bases, V lost 6 bases, and 11 bases had no gene match. The DNA of the CDR3 is TGTGCCAGCAGGTTTAAACTAGCGGGACGGGGCGGGGAGCTGTTTTTT. Translating gives CASRFKLAGRGGELFF.

This clonotype came up many times. The chain carries TRBV10-3 and TRBJ2-7; 9 nucleotides line up with TRBD2. The length of the CDR3 is 16 residues. J gave up 0 bases and V 3 bases, and 6 bases lay outside the gene matches. Germline V gene data show CDR1 as ENHRY and CDR2 as SYGVKD. The CDR3 region is CAISDPSSGASYEQYF. CDR3 nucleotides: TGTGCCATCAGTGACCCCTCTAGCGGGGCCTCCTACGAGCAGTACTTC.

V usage is TRBV20-1 and J usage is TRBJ2-5; 7 nucleotides agree with TRBD1. Germline V CDR1 and CDR2: DFQATT, SNEGSKA (reference sequence). CDR3 length equals 14 residues. Trimming removed 4 bases from V and 5 bases from J; junction bases left unmatched: 10. Here the CDR3 reads CSANTGTAGETQYF. CDR3 coding DNA: TGCAGTGCTAATACCGGGACAGCCGGCGAGACCCAGTACTTC.

V gene TRBV5-1 combines with J gene TRBJ1-1, with TRBD1 matching over 9 bases. Germline trimming cut 4 bases from V and 2 bases from J; bases unmatched to any gene: 9. This CDR3 spans 16 amino acids. Looked up from germline, CDR1 is SGHRS and CDR2 is YFSETQ. The CDR3 sequence: CASSPGQGGPNTEAFF. The DNA for the CDR3 is TGCGCCAGCAGCCCGGGACAGGGAGGTCCAAACACTGAAGCTTTCTTT.

This clonotype has ten or more counts. The chain uses TRBV7-6 and TRBJ1-3; D is uncertain. The CDR3 contains 15 residues. Trimming cost V 0 bases and J 0 bases, with 6 bases left between them. CDR1 and CDR2 (germline): SGHVS, FNYEAQ. This chain's CDR3 is CASSLAPSSGNTIYF. CDR3 coding DNA: TGTGCCAGCAGCTTAGCGCCTTCCTCTGGAAACACCATATATTTT.

This rearrangement joins TRBV2 to TRBJ1-1, with TRBD1 identical over 12 bases. Germline V gives CDR1 SNHLY, CDR2 FYNNEI. The V segment lost 7 bases and the J segment 5 bases; nucleotides outside the gene matches: 8. The CDR3 covers 15 residues. The CDR3 DNA follows: TGTGCCAGCACCGGGACAGGGGGCGCGAGTACTGAAGCTTTCTTT. Translation gives CASTGTGGASTEAFF.

CDR3 sequence (DNA): TGTGCCGGCGGGACAGGGGCGGGAGAGACCCAGTACTTC. It translates to CAGGTGAGETQYF. The genes are TRBV2 and TRBJ2-5; TRBD1 matches 10 bases. The germline V gene encodes CDR1 SNHLY and CDR2 FYNNEI. The CDR3 contains 13 residues. Unmatched junction bases numbered 7, after V lost 11 bases and J lost 4 bases. Full variable domain (remainder filled in from reference TRBV2 and TRBJ2-5): EPEVTQTPSHQVTQMGQEVILRCVPISNHLYFYWYRQILGQKVEFLVSFYNNEISEKSEIFDDQFSVERPDGSNFTLKIRSTKLEDSAMYFCAGGTGAGETQYFGPGTRLLVL.

The chain is built from TRBV12-3 or TRBV12-4 and TRBJ1-1; D is unresolved. The V gene lost 3 bases and the J gene lost 2 bases, with 7 bases spanning the gap. CDR3 length equals 13 residues. The DNA for the CDR3 is TGTGCCAGCAGTTTCAAGATAAACACTGAAGCTTTCTTT. Protein sequence: CASSFKINTEAFF.